This record looks at one TCR beta chain sequence and its context. Its antigen is not known. The V gene's germline CDR1 is GTSNPN and CDR2 SVGIG (reference sequence). The V gene lost 3 bases and the J gene lost 7 bases, with 18 bases spanning the gap. The CDR3 contains 15 residues. Sequencing was performed with immunoSEQ multiplex PCR; in TCRdb, only in-frame clones are kept and a portion is missing. The profile shows about 1 million clones, about 77% of them singletons. The data are from a study of shared clonotypes between healthy human individuals. Whole-study findings and limits: It was anticipated that sequencing depth would influence how many clonotypes donors shared. Across subsets, estimated richness was generally greater for naive than for memory populations. The sharing of about 5.3% of naive CD4 clonotypes was seen across a few donors.

This clonotype was obtained from a man aged 18 to 29 in good health. Material for sequencing was memory CD4+ T cells sorted from blood. As to subset: CD45RA-negative fraction. V usage is TRBV30 and J usage is TRBJ1-4; no firm D call. The CDR3: CAWSAEELGGEKLFF. The CDR3 DNA sequence: TGTGCCTGGAGCGCCGAGGAGCTGGGAGGTGAAAAACTGTTTTTT.